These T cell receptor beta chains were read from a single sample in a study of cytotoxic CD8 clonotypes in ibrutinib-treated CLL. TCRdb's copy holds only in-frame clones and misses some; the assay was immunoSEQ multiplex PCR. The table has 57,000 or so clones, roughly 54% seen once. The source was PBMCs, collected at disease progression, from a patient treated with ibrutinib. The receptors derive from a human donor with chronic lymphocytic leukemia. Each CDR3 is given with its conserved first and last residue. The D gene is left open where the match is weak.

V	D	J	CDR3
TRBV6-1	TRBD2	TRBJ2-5	CASSELLARGTRQETQYF
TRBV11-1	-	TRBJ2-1	CASSLLAGQPSYNEQFF
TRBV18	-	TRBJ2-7	CASSPPSSGTAGYEQYF
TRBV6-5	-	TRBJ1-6	CASSRRPDSPLHF
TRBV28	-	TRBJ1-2	CASRPSREGYTF
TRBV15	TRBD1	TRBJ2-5	CATSRGSGTVSETQYF
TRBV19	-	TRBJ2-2	CASSMGDVTGELFF
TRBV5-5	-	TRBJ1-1	CASSLSWGNTEAFF
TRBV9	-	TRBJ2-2	CASSVEAHRPGELFF
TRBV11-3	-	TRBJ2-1	CASSLVLGNEQFF
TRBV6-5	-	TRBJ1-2	CASSYRPTGSYGYTF
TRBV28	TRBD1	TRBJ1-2	CASSTGTVKYGYTF
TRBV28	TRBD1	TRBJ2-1	CASSSPGQGFNEQFF
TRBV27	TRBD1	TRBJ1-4	CASTYRGSEKLFF
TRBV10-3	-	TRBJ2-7	CAISGTSYEQYF
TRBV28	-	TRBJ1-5	CASRWTVNQPQHF
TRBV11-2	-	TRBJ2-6	CAKPTSGANVLTF
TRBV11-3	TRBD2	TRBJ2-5	CASSLDGGAAETQYF
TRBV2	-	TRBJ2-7	CASSRRGYVHEQYF
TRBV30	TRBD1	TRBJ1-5	CAWRGTGSNQPQHF
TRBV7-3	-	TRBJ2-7	CASSFPDAISGSSYEQYF
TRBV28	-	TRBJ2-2	CASSRPGLEELFF
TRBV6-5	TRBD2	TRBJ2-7	CASSYSGGSYEQYF
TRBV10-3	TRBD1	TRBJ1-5	CAISAQGDQPQHF
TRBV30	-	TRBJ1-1	CAWSVTGTSHEAFF
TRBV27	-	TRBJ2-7	CASSLSEQRVYEQYF
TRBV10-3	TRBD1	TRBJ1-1	CAIRQGSNTEAFF
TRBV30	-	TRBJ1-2	CAWSGPRIYGYTF
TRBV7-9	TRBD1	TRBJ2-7	CASSYQQGAYEQYF
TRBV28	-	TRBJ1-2	CATQPANYGYTF
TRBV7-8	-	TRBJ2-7	CASSFRDLGDYEQYF
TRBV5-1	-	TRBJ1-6	CASSPGQTNSPLHF
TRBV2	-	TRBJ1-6	CASSELQGRGNSPLHF
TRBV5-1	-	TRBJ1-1	CASSQQDLNTEAFF
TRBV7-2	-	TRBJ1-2	CASSLGREVYGYTF
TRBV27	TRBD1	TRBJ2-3	CASSPGTGVPWDTQYF
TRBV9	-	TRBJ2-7	CASSPGPFSYEQYF
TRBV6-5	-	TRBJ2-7	CASSYSRPGSYEQYF
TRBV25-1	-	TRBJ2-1	CASSDWVLRTEQFF
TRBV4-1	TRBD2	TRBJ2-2	CASSQETSGGSGELFF
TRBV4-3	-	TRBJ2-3	CASSPGGFPLSTDTQYF
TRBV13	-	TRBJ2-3	CASSLVGGNTDTQYF
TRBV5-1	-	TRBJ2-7	CASSPVQSYEQYF
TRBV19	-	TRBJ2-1	CASSIGDWGDEQFF
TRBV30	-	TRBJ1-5	CAWSVGPGTKPQHF
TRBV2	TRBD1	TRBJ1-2	CASRGTGFNYGYTF
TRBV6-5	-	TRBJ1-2	CASSYSVFLPRDGYTF
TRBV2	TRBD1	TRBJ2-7	CASTGLGQGTYEQYF
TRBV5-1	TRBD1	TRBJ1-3	CASSLSPGTAFGNTIYF
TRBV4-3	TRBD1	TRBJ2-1	CASSQVYGTGYNEQFF
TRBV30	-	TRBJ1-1	CAWTIAENTEAFF
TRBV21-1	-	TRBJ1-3	CARSGQVRSGNTIYF
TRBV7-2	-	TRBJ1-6	CASSRDSASNNSPLHF
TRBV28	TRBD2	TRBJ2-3	CASRLAGGPYTQYF
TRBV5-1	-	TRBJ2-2	CASSTGVTGELFF